What follows are 24 T cell receptor beta chains derived from one specimen sequenced in a study of T cells in localized non-small cell lung cancer. Clones were sequenced by immunoSEQ multiplex PCR, and TCRdb holds only the in-frame ones, with some missing. The sample has fewer than 35,000 clones, about 89% seen once. Sequenced here: PBMCs, sampled before any cancer treatment. The origin of the receptors is a man aged 40-75 years with stage II lung adenocarcinoma.

The V gene is TRBV30, the J gene TRBJ1-1; D call uncertain. The CDR3 spans 11 residues. The V and J ends lost 5 bases and 1 base respectively, with 5 bases between them. CDR1 and CDR2 (germline): GTSNPN, SVGIG (reference sequence). The CDR3 DNA is TGTGCCTGGGGGTGGAACACTGAAGCTTTCTTT. Translated: CAWGWNTEAFF.

V and J are TRBV6-5 and TRBJ1-2; TRBD1 aligns across 10 bases. The CDR3 is 13 residues long. Germline V gene sequence: CDR1 MNHEY, CDR2 SVGAGI. J lost 7 bases, V lost 5 bases, and 4 bases had no gene match. CDR3 protein: CASSDRGRGGYTF. The CDR3 DNA reads TGTGCCAGCAGTGACAGGGGGCGAGGTGGCTACACCTTC.

This chain's CDR3 is CASSNGQGANTGELFF. CDR3 DNA: TGTGCCAGTAGTAACGGACAGGGCGCGAACACCGGGGAGCTGTTTTTT. The rearrangement uses TRBV19 and TRBJ2-2; 8 bases align to TRBD1. The CDR3 totals 16 residues. V trimming: 4 bases; J trimming: 0 bases; junction bases outside the gene matches: 4. Looked up from germline, CDR1 is LNHDA and CDR2 is SQIVND (reference sequence). The full variable domain, rest sourced from reference TRBV19 and TRBJ2-2, is DGGITQSPKYLFRKEGQNVTLSCEQNLNHDAMYWYRQDPGQGLRLIYYSQIVNDFQKGDIAEGYSVSREKKESFPLTVTSAQKNPTAFYLCASSNGQGANTGELFFGEGSRLTVL.

V usage is TRBV25-1 and J usage is TRBJ1-4; the D gene is possibly TRBD1 (5 bases). The CDR3 runs to 15 residues. The germline gives CDR1 MGHDK, CDR2 SYGVNS. V dropped 1 base and J dropped 3 bases, with 9 bases sitting between them. The CDR3 region is CASSEFQGSNEKLFF. The CDR3 region has the DNA TGTGCCAGCAGTGAATTCCAGGGTTCTAATGAAAAACTGTTTTTT.

The DNA for the CDR3 is TGTGCCAGCAGCCATGGAGGGAGAGGCGCCGGGGAGCTGTTTTTT. It encodes CASSHGGRGAGELFF. The V and J genes are TRBV7-2 and TRBJ2-2; possibly TRBD2 for D (6 bases). CDR3 length equals 15 residues. From germline, CDR1 is SGHTA and CDR2 FQGNSA. V lost 5 bases and J 6 bases, leaving 16 bases between the germline ends.

The V and J genes are TRBV5-4 and TRBJ2-7, with 12 nucleotides matching TRBD2. The J segment lost 6 bases and the V segment lost 4 bases, leaving 8 bases of the junction unmatched. Per the germline V gene, CDR1 is SGHNT and CDR2 is YYREEE (reference sequence). The CDR3 loop spans 15 amino acids. The CDR3 nucleotides read TGTGCCAGCAGCCGTCGACTAGCGGGAGTGATCGAGCAGTACTTC. It specifies CASSRRLAGVIEQYF.

The chain employs TRBV10-3 and TRBJ2-1; 7 nucleotides line up with TRBD1. Unmatched junction bases numbered 10, after V lost 5 bases and J lost 6 bases. CDR1 is ENHRY and CDR2 is SYGVKD in the germline V gene. The CDR3 sequence is 15 residues long. For the CDR3, the DNA is TGTGCCATCAGTAATTTAGGACAGGCTCCCAATGAGCAGTTCTTC. The encoded protein is CAISNLGQAPNEQFF.

This chain joins TRBV4-3 and TRBJ1-2; 7 bases map to TRBD1. After removal of 1 base from V and 3 bases from J, the junction contained 8 bases not matched to a gene. CDR1 and CDR2 from the germline V gene are LGHNA and YSLEER. CDR3 size: 16 residues. CDR3 sequence (DNA): TGCGCCAGCAGCCAAGGTCGACAGGGTGGAGACTATGGCTACACCTTC. It is translated as CASSQGRQGGDYGYTF.

The gene calls are TRBV6-5 and TRBJ2-1; a possible D gene is TRBD2 (5 bases). Trimming pared 2 bases from V and 8 bases from J, leaving 10 bases between. From germline, CDR1 is MNHEY and CDR2 SVGAGI. CDR3 length: 13 residues. The CDR3 loop reads CASSYQAEDEQFF. CDR3 coding DNA: TGTGCCAGCAGTTACCAGGCGGAGGATGAGCAGTTCTTC.

The CDR3, as DNA: TGTGCCAGCAGACGGGACAGGACCTTTAGTGAGCAGTACTTC. It translates to CASRRDRTFSEQYF. This rearrangement joins TRBV2 to TRBJ2-7, with TRBD1 matching 8 bases. With 6 bases clipped from V and 7 bases from J, the junction kept 11 bases outside the gene matches. The CDR3 runs 14 residues. CDR1 is SNHLY, CDR2 FYNNEI, per germline.

The chain has TRBV6-1 and TRBJ2-7, with D perhaps TRBD1 or TRBD2 (6 bases each). This CDR3 is 11 amino acids long. Trimming removed 11 bases from V and 6 bases from J, with 14 bases in between. Looked up from germline, CDR1 is MNHNS and CDR2 is SASEGT. The CDR3 nucleotides read TGTGCCTCCACAGGGACTTCCGAGCAGTACTTC. Translated, it gives CASTGTSEQYF.

The J gene is TRBJ1-5, the V gene TRBV15; D unclear. Trimming removed 1 base from V and 11 bases from J, with 12 bases in between. Per the germline V gene, CDR1 is LNHNV and CDR2 is YYDKDF (reference sequence). CDR3 size: 13 residues. For the CDR3, the DNA is TGTGCCACCAGCAGAGTGGGCAGCATATCCCAGCATTTT. Its translation: CATSRVGSISQHF.

The chain employs TRBV14 and TRBJ1-3, with D maybe TRBD1 (5 bases). V lost 4 bases and J 0 bases, leaving 7 bases between the germline ends. This CDR3 is 14 amino acids long. Germline values: CDR1 SGHDN, CDR2 FVKESK. Here the CDR3 DNA reads TGTGCCAGCAGCCCCGGGGGCTCTGGAAACACCATATATTTT. It yields the protein CASSPGGSGNTIYF.

The chain uses TRBV27 and TRBJ1-5; 11 bases line up with TRBD1. The V segment lost 11 bases and the J segment 4 bases; nucleotides outside the gene matches: 10. CDR1 and CDR2 (germline): MNHEY, SMNVEV (reference sequence). The CDR3 extends over 15 amino acids. This chain's CDR3 is CASRDGTGGNQPQHF. The DNA of the CDR3 is TGTGCCTCACGGGACGGGACAGGGGGGAATCAGCCCCAGCATTTT.

The J gene is TRBJ2-1, the V gene TRBV6-1, with D unclear. V was pared by 8 bases and J by 9 bases, with 14 bases between. This CDR3 contains 12 residues. Germline CDR1 MNHNS, CDR2 SASEGT. CDR3 sequence: CASGPMFGEQFF. DNA for the CDR3: TGTGCCAGCGGACCTATGTTCGGTGAGCAGTTCTTC.

The chain combines TRBV10-2 with TRBJ1-4; D unresolved. Trimming pared 1 base from V and 8 bases from J, leaving 8 bases between. Germline CDR1 and CDR2: WSHSY and SAAADI. The CDR3 has 13 amino acids. The CDR3 here is CASSEFRREKLFF. The CDR3 region has the DNA TGCGCCAGCAGTGAGTTTCGGCGAGAAAAACTGTTTTTT.

This clone was seen a single time. The chain is built from TRBV7-3 and TRBJ2-2; 7 nucleotides match TRBD2. The germline V gene has CDR1 SGHTA and CDR2 FQGTGA. V lost 4 bases and J lost 2; bases outside the gene matches: 4. This CDR3 region has 15 residues. CDR3 sequence (DNA): TGTGCCAGCAGCTCAAGCGGGGTCAACACCGGGGAGCTGTTTTTT. The encoded protein is CASSSSGVNTGELFF.

The rearrangement joins TRBV29-1 to TRBJ1-2, with TRBD1 identical over 8 bases. This CDR3 contains 14 residues. The trim removed 6 bases at V and 1 base at J, leaving 7 bases unmatched. Looked up from germline, CDR1 is SQVTM and CDR2 is ANQGSEA. Here the CDR3 reads CSVGQGGGNYGYTF. The CDR3 DNA reads as TGCAGCGTAGGACAGGGAGGGGGTAACTATGGCTACACCTTC.

The chain combines TRBV12-5 with TRBJ2-1, with TRBD2 identical over 11 bases. Germline V gene data show CDR1 as LGHNT and CDR2 as FRNRAP. V lost 1 base and J lost 8; bases outside the gene matches: 10. The CDR3 extends over 17 amino acids. The CDR3 nucleotides are TGTGCTAGTGGTTTGGACCAGGGACTAGCGGAAGGATATGAGCAGTTCTTC. This codes for CASGLDQGLAEGYEQFF.

The chain has TRBV5-1 and TRBJ2-1, with TRBD2 matching 8 bases. Germline V gene data show CDR1 as SGHRS and CDR2 as YFSETQ. CDR3 size: 15 residues. V lost 4 bases and J lost 4; bases outside the gene matches: 7. The CDR3 nucleotides are TGCGCCAGCAGCACACTAGCGGCCCCATACAATGAGCAGTTCTTC. Amino acid sequence: CASSTLAAPYNEQFF.

The CDR3 reads CASSTLSSGKLNTGELFF. For the CDR3, the DNA is TGTGCCAGCAGCACCCTTTCTAGCGGGAAATTAAACACCGGGGAGCTGTTTTTT. The rearrangement uses TRBV7-9 and TRBJ2-2; TRBD2 matches 9 bases. Germline CDR1 SEHNR, CDR2 FQNEAQ (reference sequence). The CDR3 has 18 residues. The V and J ends lost 5 bases and 2 bases, in that order; junction bases with no gene match: 12.

The rearrangement joins TRBV7-2 to TRBJ2-7, with 7 bases that match TRBD2. Germline loops: CDR1 SGHTA, CDR2 FQGNSA. The CDR3 runs 17 residues. Germline trimming cut 5 bases from V and 0 bases from J; bases unmatched to any gene: 13. The CDR3 region is CASSPSVGGGSSYEQYF. CDR3 DNA: TGTGCCAGCAGCCCATCGGTGGGCGGGGGTAGCTCCTACGAGCAGTACTTC.

DNA for the CDR3: TGTGCCAGCAGCTTAAATCCCGTAGGCGAGCAGTACTTC. Its protein product is CASSLNPVGEQYF. The rearrangement joins TRBV7-3 to TRBJ2-7; no firm D call. The ends were cut back, 1 base at V and 6 bases at J, with 10 bases in the middle. Germline loops: CDR1 SGHTA, CDR2 FQGTGA. This CDR3 region has 13 residues.

This clone was observed a single time. V is TRBV28 and J is TRBJ2-5, with D uncertain. Germline CDR1 and CDR2: MDHEN and SYDVKM. The CDR3 is 11 residues long. V was cut by 6 bases and J by 5 bases, with 7 bases left in between. This CDR3 is CASRIRETQYF. In nucleotides, the CDR3 is TGTGCCAGCAGGATAAGGGAGACCCAGTACTTC.